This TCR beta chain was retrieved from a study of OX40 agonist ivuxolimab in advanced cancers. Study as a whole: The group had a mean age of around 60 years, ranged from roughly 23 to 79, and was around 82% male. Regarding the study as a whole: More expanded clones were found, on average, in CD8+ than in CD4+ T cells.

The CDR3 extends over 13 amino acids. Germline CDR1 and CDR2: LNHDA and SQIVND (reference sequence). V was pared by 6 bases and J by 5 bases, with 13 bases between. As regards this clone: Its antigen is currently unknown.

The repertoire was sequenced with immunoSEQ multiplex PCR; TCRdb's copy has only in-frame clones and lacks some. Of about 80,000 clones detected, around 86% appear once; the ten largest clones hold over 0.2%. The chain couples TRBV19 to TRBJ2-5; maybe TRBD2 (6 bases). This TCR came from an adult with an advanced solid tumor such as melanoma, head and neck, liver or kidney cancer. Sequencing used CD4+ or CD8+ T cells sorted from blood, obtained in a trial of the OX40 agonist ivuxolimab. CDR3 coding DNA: TGTGCCAGTAGGGGCGGGAACGGGGAGACCCAGTACTTC. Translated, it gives CASRGGNGETQYF. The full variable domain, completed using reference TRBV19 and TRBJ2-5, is DGGITQSPKYLFRKEGQNVTLSCEQNLNHDAMYWYRQDPGQGLRLIYYSQIVNDFQKGDIAEGYSVSREKKESFPLTVTSAQKNPTAFYLCASRGGNGETQYFGPGTRLLVL.